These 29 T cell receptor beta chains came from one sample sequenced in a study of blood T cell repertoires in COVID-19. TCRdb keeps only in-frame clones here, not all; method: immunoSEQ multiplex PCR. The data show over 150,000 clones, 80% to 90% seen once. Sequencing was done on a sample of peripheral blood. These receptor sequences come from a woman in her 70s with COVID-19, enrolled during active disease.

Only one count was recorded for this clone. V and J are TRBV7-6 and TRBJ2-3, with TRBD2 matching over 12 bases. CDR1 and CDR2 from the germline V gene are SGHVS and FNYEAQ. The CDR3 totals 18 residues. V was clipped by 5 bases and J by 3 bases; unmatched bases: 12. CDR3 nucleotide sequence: TGTGCCAGCAGCGCCCCACCCGGACTAGCGGGACTTACAGATACGCAGTATTTT. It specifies CASSAPPGLAGLTDTQYF.

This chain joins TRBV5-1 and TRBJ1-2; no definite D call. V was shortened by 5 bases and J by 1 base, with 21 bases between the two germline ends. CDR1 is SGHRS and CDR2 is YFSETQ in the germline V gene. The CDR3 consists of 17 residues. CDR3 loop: CASRLSPQTYLNYGYTF. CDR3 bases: TGCGCCAGCAGATTATCGCCCCAGACATACCTTAACTATGGCTACACCTTC.

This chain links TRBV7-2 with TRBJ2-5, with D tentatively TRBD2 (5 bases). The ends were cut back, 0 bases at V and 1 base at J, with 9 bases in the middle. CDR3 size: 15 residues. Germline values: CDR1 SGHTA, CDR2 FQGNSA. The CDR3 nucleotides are TGTGCCAGCAGCTTAGCGCCTAGCCCCCAAGAGACCCAGTACTTC. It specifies CASSLAPSPQETQYF.

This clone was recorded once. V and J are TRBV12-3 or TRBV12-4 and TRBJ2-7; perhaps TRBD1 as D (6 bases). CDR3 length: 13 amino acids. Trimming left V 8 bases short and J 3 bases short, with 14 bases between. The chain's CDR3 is CASRADSLYEQYF. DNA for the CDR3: TGTGCCAGCCGCGCGGACAGCCTCTACGAGCAGTACTTC.

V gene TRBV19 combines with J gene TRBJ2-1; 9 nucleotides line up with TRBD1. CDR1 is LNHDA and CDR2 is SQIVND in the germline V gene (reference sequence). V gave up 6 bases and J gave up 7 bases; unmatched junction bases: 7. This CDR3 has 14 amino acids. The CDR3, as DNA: TGTGCCAGTAGATACAGGGGGCGCATTAATGAGCAGTTCTTC. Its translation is CASRYRGRINEQFF.

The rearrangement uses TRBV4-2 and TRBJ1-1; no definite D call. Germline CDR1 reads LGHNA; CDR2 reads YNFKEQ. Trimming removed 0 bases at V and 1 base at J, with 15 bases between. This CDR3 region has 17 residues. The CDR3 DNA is TGTGCCAGCAGCCAAGAAGAGGAGGGAGTGGGGAACACTGAAGCTTTCTTT. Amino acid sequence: CASSQEEEGVGNTEAFF.

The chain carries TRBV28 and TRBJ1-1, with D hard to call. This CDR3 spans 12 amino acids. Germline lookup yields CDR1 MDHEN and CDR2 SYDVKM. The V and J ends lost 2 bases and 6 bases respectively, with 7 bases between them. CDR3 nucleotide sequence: TGTGCCAGCAGTTTAAACAATCCTGAAGCTTTCTTT. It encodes CASSLNNPEAFF.

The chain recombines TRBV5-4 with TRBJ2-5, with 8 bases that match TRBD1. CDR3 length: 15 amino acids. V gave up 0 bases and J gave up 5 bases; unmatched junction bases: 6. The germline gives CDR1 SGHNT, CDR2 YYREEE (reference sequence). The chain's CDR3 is CASSLVAGGGETQYF. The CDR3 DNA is TGTGCCAGCAGCTTGGTGGCAGGGGGCGGTGAGACCCAGTACTTC.

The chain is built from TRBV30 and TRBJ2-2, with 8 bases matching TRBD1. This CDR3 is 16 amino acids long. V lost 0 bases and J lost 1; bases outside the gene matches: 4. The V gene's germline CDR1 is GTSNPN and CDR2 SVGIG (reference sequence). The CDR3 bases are TGTGCCTGGAGTGTATCCGGGACAGGGAACACCGGGGAGCTGTTTTTT. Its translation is CAWSVSGTGNTGELFF.

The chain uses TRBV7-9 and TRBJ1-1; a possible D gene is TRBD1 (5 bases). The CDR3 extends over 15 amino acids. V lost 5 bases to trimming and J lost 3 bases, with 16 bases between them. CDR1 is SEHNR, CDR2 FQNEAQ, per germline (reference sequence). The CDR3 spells CASSPSVTEHTEAFF. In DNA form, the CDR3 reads TGTGCCAGCAGCCCGTCCGTGACAGAACACACTGAAGCTTTCTTT.

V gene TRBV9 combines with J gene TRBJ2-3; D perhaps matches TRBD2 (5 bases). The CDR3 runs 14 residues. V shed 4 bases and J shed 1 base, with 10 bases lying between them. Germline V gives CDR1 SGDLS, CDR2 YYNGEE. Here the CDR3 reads CASSQRLGTDTQYF. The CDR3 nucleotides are TGTGCCAGCAGCCAGCGGCTAGGCACAGATACGCAGTATTTT.

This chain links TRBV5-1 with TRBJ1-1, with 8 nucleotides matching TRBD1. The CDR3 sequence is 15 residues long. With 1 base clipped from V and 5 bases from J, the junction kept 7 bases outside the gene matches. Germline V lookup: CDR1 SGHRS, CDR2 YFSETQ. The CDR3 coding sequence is TGCGCCAGCAGCTTGATTCAGGGGGCAGGGACTGAAGCTTTCTTT. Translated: CASSLIQGAGTEAFF.

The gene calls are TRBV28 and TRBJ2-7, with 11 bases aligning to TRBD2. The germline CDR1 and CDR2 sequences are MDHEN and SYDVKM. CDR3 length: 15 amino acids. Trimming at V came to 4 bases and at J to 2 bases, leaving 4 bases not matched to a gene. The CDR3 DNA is TGTGCCAGCAGTTCTAGCGGGGGGCCTGCCTACGAGCAGTACTTC. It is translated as CASSSSGGPAYEQYF.

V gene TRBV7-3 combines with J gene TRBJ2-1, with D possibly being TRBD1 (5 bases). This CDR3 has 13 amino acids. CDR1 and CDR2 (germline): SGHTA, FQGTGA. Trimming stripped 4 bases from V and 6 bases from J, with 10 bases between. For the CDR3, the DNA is TGTGCCAGCAGCTCGCAGGGATTCAATGAGCAGTTCTTC. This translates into CASSSQGFNEQFF.

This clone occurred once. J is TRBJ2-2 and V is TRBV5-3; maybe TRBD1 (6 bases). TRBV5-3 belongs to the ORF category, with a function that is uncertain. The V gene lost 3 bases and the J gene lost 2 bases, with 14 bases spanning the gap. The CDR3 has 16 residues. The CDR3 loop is CARSYRQAPNTGELFF. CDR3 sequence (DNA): TGTGCCAGAAGCTACCGACAGGCGCCCAACACCGGGGAGCTGTTTTTT.

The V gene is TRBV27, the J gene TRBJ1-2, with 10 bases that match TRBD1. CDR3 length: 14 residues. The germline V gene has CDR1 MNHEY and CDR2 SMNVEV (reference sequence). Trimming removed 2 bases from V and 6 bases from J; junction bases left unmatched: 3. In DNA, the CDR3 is TGTGCCAGCAGTTTAGGACAGGGGGTTGATGGCTACACCTTC. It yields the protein CASSLGQGVDGYTF.

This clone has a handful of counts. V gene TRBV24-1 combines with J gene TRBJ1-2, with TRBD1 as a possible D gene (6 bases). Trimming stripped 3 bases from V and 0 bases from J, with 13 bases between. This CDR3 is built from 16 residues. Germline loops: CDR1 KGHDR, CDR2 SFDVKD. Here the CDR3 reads CATSDPGQRANYGYTF. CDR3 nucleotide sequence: TGTGCCACCAGTGATCCAGGACAGAGAGCTAACTATGGCTACACCTTC.

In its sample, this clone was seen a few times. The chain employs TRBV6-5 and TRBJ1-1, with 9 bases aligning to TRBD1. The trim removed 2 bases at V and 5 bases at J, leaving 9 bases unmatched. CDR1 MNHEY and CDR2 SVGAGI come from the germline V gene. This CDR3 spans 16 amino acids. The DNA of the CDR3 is TGTGCCAGCAGTTACAGGGGACAGGGTATAAGGACTGAAGCTTTCTTT. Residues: CASSYRGQGIRTEAFF.

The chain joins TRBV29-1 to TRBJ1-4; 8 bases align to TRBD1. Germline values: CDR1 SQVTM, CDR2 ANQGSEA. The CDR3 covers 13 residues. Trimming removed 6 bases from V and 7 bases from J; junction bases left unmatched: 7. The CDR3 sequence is CSVSQGDREKLFF. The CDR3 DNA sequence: TGCAGCGTCTCACAGGGGGACCGTGAAAAACTGTTTTTT.

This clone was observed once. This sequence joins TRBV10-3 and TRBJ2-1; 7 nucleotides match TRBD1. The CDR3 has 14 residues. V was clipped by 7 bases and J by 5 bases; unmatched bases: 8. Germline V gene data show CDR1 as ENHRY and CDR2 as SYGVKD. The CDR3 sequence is CAIMSGQMNNEQFF. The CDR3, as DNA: TGTGCCATCATGTCGGGACAGATGAACAATGAGCAGTTCTTC.

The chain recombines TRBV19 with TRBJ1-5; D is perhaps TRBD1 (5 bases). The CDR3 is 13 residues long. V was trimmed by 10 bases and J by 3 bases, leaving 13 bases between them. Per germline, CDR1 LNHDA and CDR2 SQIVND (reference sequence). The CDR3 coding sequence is TGTGCCACAGGGCTTGAGGACAATCAGCCCCAGCATTTT. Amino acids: CATGLEDNQPQHF.

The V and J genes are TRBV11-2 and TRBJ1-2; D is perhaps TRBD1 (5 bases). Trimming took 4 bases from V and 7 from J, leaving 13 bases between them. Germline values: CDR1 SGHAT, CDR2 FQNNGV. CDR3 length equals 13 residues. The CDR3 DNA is TGTGCCAGCAGCTCGGGGCGGGATGGTGGCTACACCTTC. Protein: CASSSGRDGGYTF. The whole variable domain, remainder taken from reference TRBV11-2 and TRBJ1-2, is EAGVAQSPRYKIIEKRQSVAFWCNPISGHATLYWYQQILGQGPKLLIQFQNNGVVDDSQLPKDRFSAERLKGVDSTLKIQPAKLEDSAVYLCASSSGRDGGYTFGSGTRLTVV.

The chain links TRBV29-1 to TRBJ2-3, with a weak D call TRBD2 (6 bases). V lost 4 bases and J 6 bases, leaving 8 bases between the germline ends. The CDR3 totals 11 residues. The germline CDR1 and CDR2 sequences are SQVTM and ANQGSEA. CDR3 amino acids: CSVALADTQYF. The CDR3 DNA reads TGCAGCGTTGCCCTAGCGGATACGCAGTATTTT.

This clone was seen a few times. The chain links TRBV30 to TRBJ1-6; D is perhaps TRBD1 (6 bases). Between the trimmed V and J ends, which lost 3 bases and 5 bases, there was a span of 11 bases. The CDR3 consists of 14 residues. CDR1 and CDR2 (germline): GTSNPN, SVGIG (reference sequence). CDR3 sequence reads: CAWRPGHDNSPLHF. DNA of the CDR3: TGTGCCTGGAGACCGGGACATGATAATTCACCCCTCCACTTT.

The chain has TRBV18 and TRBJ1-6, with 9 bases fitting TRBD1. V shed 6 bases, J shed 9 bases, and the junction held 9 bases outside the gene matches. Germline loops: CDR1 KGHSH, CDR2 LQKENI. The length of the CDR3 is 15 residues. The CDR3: CASSPRDRAGSPLHF. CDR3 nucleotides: TGTGCCAGCTCCCCCCGGGACAGGGCGGGTTCACCCCTCCACTTT.

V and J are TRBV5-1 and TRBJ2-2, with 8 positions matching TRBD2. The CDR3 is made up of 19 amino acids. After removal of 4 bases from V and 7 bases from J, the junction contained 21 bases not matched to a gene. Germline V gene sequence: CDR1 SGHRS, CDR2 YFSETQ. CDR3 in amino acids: CASSRAANSGAGHNGELFF. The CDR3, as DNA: TGCGCCAGCAGCCGGGCCGCCAATAGCGGGGCCGGGCATAACGGGGAGCTGTTTTTT. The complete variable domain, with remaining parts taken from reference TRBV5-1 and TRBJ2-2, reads KAGVTQTPRYLIKTRGQQVTLSCSPISGHRSVSWYQQTPGQGLQFLFEYFSETQRNKGNFPGRFSGRQFSNSRSEMNVSTLELGDSALYLCASSRAANSGAGHNGELFFGEGSRLTVL.

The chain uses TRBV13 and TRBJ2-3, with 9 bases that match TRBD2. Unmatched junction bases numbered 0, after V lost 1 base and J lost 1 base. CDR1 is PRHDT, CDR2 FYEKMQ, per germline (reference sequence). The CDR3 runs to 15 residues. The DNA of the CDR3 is TGTGCCAGCAGCTTAGAGCGGGGGGGCACAGATACGCAGTATTTT. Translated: CASSLERGGTDTQYF.

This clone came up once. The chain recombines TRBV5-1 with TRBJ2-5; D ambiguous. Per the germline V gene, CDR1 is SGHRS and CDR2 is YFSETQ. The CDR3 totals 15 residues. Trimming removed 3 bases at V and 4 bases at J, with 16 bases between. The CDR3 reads CASSSSLGTTETQYF. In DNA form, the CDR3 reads TGCGCCAGCAGCTCCTCCCTAGGAACCACAGAGACCCAGTACTTC.

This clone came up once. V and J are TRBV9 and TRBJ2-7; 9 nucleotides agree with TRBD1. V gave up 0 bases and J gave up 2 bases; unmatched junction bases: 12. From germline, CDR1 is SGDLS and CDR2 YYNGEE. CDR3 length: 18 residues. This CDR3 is CASSVGDRVGVAAYEQYF. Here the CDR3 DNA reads TGTGCCAGCAGCGTAGGGGACAGGGTCGGCGTCGCGGCCTACGAGCAGTACTTC.